These T cell receptor beta chains were read from a single sample in a study of T-cell memory formation after mild COVID-19. TCRdb processed the 5' RACE reads anew with MiXCR; each CDR3 protein has one entry. The data show about 470,000 distinct CDR3 sequences, with around 27% seen just once and around 13% held by the top ten. The specimen sequenced was PBMCs or a T cell subset sorted from them (not recorded which). All receptors derive from an adult woman who had mild COVID-19 (a few samples of this study predate the infection). Cell type and time point are not known. Each CDR3 is given with its conserved first and last residue. D genes are given only for firm matches. Clone size is shown for a subset of rows, as once, few, many or a class of expanded clone.

abundance: .; d_gene: TRBD1; j_gene: TRBJ2-7; v_gene: TRBV5-1; CDR3aa: CASSPGTGAPYEQYF; CDR3nt: TGCGCCAGCAGCCCTGGGACAGGGGCCCCCTACGAGCAGTACTTC
abundance: .; d_gene: TRBD1; j_gene: TRBJ2-2; v_gene: TRBV5-4; CDR3aa: CAIAGGLNTGELFF; CDR3nt: TGTGCCATCGCAGGGGGCCTGAACACCGGGGAGCTGTTTTTT
abundance: few; d_gene: TRBD1; j_gene: TRBJ2-7; v_gene: TRBV29-1; CDR3aa: CSALGQESSYEQYF; CDR3nt: TGCAGCGCGCTGGGACAGGAGAGCTCCTACGAGCAGTACTTC
abundance: few; d_gene: .; j_gene: TRBJ1-4; v_gene: TRBV28; CDR3aa: CASSADYNEKLFF; CDR3nt: TGTGCCAGCAGTGCCGACTATAATGAAAAACTGTTTTTT
abundance: .; d_gene: .; j_gene: TRBJ2-7; v_gene: TRBV12-3/TRBV12-4; CDR3aa: CASTLGTSYEQYF; CDR3nt: TGTGCCAGCACCTTAGGGACCTCCTACGAGCAGTACTTC
abundance: .; d_gene: TRBD2; j_gene: TRBJ2-1; v_gene: TRBV5-1; CDR3aa: CASRSFSGRGNEQFF; CDR3nt: TGCGCCAGCAGGTCGTTTAGCGGGAGGGGTAATGAGCAGTTCTTC
abundance: .; d_gene: TRBD1; j_gene: TRBJ2-7; v_gene: TRBV30; CDR3aa: CAWTAGGMGQYF; CDR3nt: TGTGCCTGGACAGCAGGGGGAATGGGGCAGTACTTC
abundance: few; d_gene: TRBD2; j_gene: TRBJ2-5; v_gene: TRBV10-3; CDR3aa: CAIFDPSGGPGGGTQYF; CDR3nt: TGTGCCATCTTTGACCCTAGCGGGGGGCCCGGAGGGGGGACCCAGTACTTC
abundance: .; d_gene: .; j_gene: TRBJ2-2; v_gene: TRBV3-1; CDR3aa: CASRLGPNSNTGELFF; CDR3nt: TGTGCCAGTAGACTAGGCCCAAACTCGAACACCGGGGAGCTGTTTTTT
abundance: many; d_gene: .; j_gene: TRBJ1-1; v_gene: TRBV14; CDR3aa: CASSPRQGHTEAFF; CDR3nt: TGTGCCAGCAGCCCCCGGCAGGGCCACACTGAAGCTTTCTTT
abundance: .; d_gene: .; j_gene: TRBJ2-7; v_gene: TRBV9; CDR3aa: CASSVGGNSYEQYF; CDR3nt: TGTGCCAGCAGCGTAGGGGGGAACTCCTACGAGCAGTACTTC
abundance: few; d_gene: .; j_gene: TRBJ2-5; v_gene: TRBV29-1; CDR3aa: CSVVPSTSKETQYF; CDR3nt: TGCAGCGTTGTCCCCTCGACGTCGAAAGAGACCCAGTACTTC
abundance: .; d_gene: TRBD2; j_gene: TRBJ2-1; v_gene: TRBV20-1; CDR3aa: CSAPTSGRWDYNEQFF; CDR3nt: TGCAGTGCCCCGACTAGCGGGCGCTGGGACTACAATGAGCAGTTCTTC
abundance: many; d_gene: .; j_gene: TRBJ2-7; v_gene: TRBV7-2; CDR3aa: CASSPRGGRLSEQYF; CDR3nt: TGTGCCAGCAGCCCCAGGGGGGGGAGGTTGTCCGAGCAGTACTTC
abundance: .; d_gene: TRBD1; j_gene: TRBJ1-1; v_gene: TRBV5-1; CDR3aa: CASSLDRDRGRGEAFF; CDR3nt: TGCGCCAGCAGCTTGGACCGGGACAGGGGGCGGGGTGAAGCTTTCTTT
abundance: few; d_gene: .; j_gene: TRBJ2-6; v_gene: TRBV4-1; CDR3aa: CASSQDHRTSGANVLTF; CDR3nt: TGCGCCAGCAGCCAAGATCACCGGACCTCTGGGGCCAACGTCCTGACTTTC
abundance: few; d_gene: .; j_gene: TRBJ2-6; v_gene: TRBV24-1; CDR3aa: CATSVGAGANVLTF; CDR3nt: TGTGCCACCAGTGTAGGGGCTGGGGCCAACGTCCTGACTTTC